Included here is one TCR beta chain sequence, with context. This specimen belongs to a study of shared clonotypes between healthy human individuals. The germline CDR1 and CDR2 sequences are SGDLS and YYNGEE. This CDR3 has 13 residues. V lost 3 bases, J lost 3 bases, and 10 bases lay in between. Naive CD8 isolation took CD45RO-negative cells positively selected for CCR7 and excluded terminally differentiated effector memory CD45RA+ cells. This table comes from immunoSEQ multiplex PCR, and its TCRdb copy is limited to in-frame clones, with some not included. The data show about 2,100,000 clones, roughly 91% seen once.

This receptor was taken from a man aged 18 to 29 in good health. Some clones in this sample may be carry-over from other donors' samples. The chain employs TRBV9 and TRBJ2-7; TRBD2 might be the D (6 bases). The sequenced material came from naive CD8+ T cells from PBMCs. This chain's CDR3 is CASSAPTSYEQYF. The CDR3 DNA sequence: TGTGCCAGCAGCGCCCCGACTAGCTACGAGCAGTACTTC.